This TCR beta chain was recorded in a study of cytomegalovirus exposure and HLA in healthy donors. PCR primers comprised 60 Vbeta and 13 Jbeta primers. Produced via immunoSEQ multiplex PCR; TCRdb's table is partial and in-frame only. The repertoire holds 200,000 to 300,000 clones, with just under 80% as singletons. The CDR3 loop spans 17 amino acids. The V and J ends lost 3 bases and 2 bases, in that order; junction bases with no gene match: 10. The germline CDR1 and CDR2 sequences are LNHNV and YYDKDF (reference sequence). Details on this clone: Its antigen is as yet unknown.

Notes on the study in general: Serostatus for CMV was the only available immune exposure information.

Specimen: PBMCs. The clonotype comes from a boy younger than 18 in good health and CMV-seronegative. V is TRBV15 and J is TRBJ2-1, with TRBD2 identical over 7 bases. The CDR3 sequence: CATSSRERAGAYNEQFF. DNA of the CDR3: TGTGCCACCAGCAGTAGAGAAAGGGCGGGAGCCTACAATGAGCAGTTCTTC.